A selection of T cell receptor beta chains follows, all from one sample in a study of shared clonotypes between healthy human individuals. The data were produced by immunoSEQ multiplex PCR, yet TCRdb's version contains in-frame clones alone and is incomplete. The sample lists around 580,000 clones, 95% to 98% seen once, with 0.3% in the top ten. Sequencing was carried out using naive CD8+ T cells sorted from blood. The origin of the receptors is a man aged 30-40 years in good health. The CDR3 runs from the conserved cysteine through the conserved F or W. Fields, in order: V gene, J gene, D gene, CDR3 DNA, CDR3 protein. A D gene is named only where the DNA matches it firmly.

V: TRBV7-9
J: TRBJ2-7
D: TRBD2
DNA: TGTGCCAGCAGTCTCAGCGGGAGCTATTCCTACGAGCAGTACTTC
CDR3: CASSLSGSYSYEQYF

V: TRBV13
J: TRBJ2-2
D: .
DNA: TGTGCCAGCAGTTTCCGAGCCGGGGAGCTGTTTTTT
CDR3: CASSFRAGELFF

V: TRBV10-3
J: TRBJ1-1
D: TRBD1
DNA: TGTGCCATCCGGACAGGGGCGAACACTGAAGCTTTCTTT
CDR3: CAIRTGANTEAFF

V: TRBV29-1
J: TRBJ2-1
D: TRBD1
DNA: TGCAGCGTTGAACCCGGGACAGGCTACAATGAGCAGTTCTTC
CDR3: CSVEPGTGYNEQFF

V: TRBV27
J: TRBJ2-7
D: .
DNA: TGTGCCAGCATGGACCGAAGCCGGCCCTACGAGCAGTACTTC
CDR3: CASMDRSRPYEQYF

V: TRBV5-1
J: TRBJ2-7
D: TRBD2
DNA: TGCGCCAGCAGCCCGAGACTAGCGGGTATAATGAATCCCTACCACGAGCAGTACTTC
CDR3: CASSPRLAGIMNPYHEQYF

V: TRBV7-9
J: TRBJ2-7
D: .
DNA: TGTGCCAGCAGTGCCCCTCTCTCCTACGAGCAGTACTTC
CDR3: CASSAPLSYEQYF

V: TRBV29-1
J: TRBJ1-1
D: .
DNA: TGCAGCGTTGAACTCCCGCAGAGCACTGAAGCTTTCTTT
CDR3: CSVELPQSTEAFF

V: TRBV29-1
J: TRBJ2-1
D: TRBD2
DNA: TGCAGCGGGGCGCTAGCGGGATACAATGAGCAGTTCTTC
CDR3: CSGALAGYNEQFF

V: TRBV7-8
J: TRBJ2-3
D: .
DNA: TGTGCCAGCAGCTTATTTTCGCCTAGCACAGATACGCAGTATTTT
CDR3: CASSLFSPSTDTQYF

V: TRBV7-9
J: TRBJ2-7
D: .
DNA: TGTGCCAGCAGCCCCAAGGGGTACTACGAGCAGTACTTC
CDR3: CASSPKGYYEQYF

V: TRBV7-9
J: TRBJ2-6
D: TRBD1
DNA: TGTGCCAGCAGCCCCCCGGACAGGGGGCGCATCTCTGGGGCCAACGTCCTGACTTTC
CDR3: CASSPPDRGRISGANVLTF

V: TRBV9
J: TRBJ2-7
D: TRBD1
DNA: TGTGCCAGCAGCGTATTGGGACAGGGAACCGAGCAGTACTTC
CDR3: CASSVLGQGTEQYF

V: TRBV7-9
J: TRBJ2-2
D: TRBD2
DNA: TGTGCCAGCAGCTTGAGGACTAGCGGATTCGCCGGGGAGCTGTTTTTT
CDR3: CASSLRTSGFAGELFF

V: TRBV4-1
J: TRBJ1-5
D: .
DNA: TGCGCCAGCAGCCAAGATGACGTCAATCAGCCCCAGCATTTT
CDR3: CASSQDDVNQPQHF

V: TRBV7-2
J: TRBJ1-2
D: .
DNA: TGTGCCAGCAGCTTGGGGGTGGGAGCCCTGTATGGCTACACCTTC
CDR3: CASSLGVGALYGYTF